The 6 T cell receptor beta chains below come from one sample, sequenced in a study of vaccination effects on CD4 cells after COVID-19. Assay used: immunoSEQ multiplex PCR; TCRdb lists only in-frame clones, some missing. The repertoire holds 75,000 or so clones, 60% to 80% seen once, with about 1.2% in the top ten. Antigen-specific CD4+ T cells were expanded with viral peptide pools in the ViraFEST assay before sequencing. Investigators separated out CD4+ T cells once about eleven days of culture had passed. Each person got two doses of an mRNA SARS-CoV-2 vaccine, BNT162b2 or mRNA-1273. The antigens for these receptors are not known. Here the sequenced sample was CD4+ T cells from PBMCs cultured with HCoV-OC43 spike peptides, taken after COVID-19 vaccination. Subset described: HCoV-OC43 spike overlapping peptide pool stimulation. All receptors derive from a human donor who received a COVID-19 vaccine.

This chain uses TRBV18 with TRBJ2-1, with TRBD1 identical over 10 bases. With 3 bases clipped from V and 3 bases from J, the junction kept 5 bases outside the gene matches. The CDR3 is 16 residues long. CDR1 KGHSH and CDR2 LQKENI come from the germline V gene. Written as DNA, the CDR3 is TGTGCCAGCTCACCGTCGACAGGGGGCATCTACAATGAGCAGTTCTTC. Translating gives CASSPSTGGIYNEQFF.

This chain links TRBV5-1 with TRBJ1-1, with TRBD1 as a possible D gene (6 bases). Germline V CDR1 and CDR2: SGHRS, YFSETQ. This CDR3 spans 15 amino acids. Trimming took 0 bases from V and 1 from J, leaving 10 bases between them. CDR3 sequence (DNA): TGCGCCAGCAGCTTGGATTTAGGGGGGAACACTGAAGCTTTCTTT. Its protein product is CASSLDLGGNTEAFF.

J is TRBJ2-3 and V is TRBV5-1; 11 bases line up with TRBD2. Germline loops: CDR1 SGHRS, CDR2 YFSETQ. The J segment lost 2 bases and the V segment lost 5 bases, leaving 1 base of the junction unmatched. This CDR3 is built from 14 residues. The CDR3 sequence: CASRTSGATDTQYF. CDR3 DNA sequence: TGCGCCAGCAGGACTAGCGGGGCCACAGATACGCAGTATTTT.

The chain uses TRBV25-1 and TRBJ1-2; D may be TRBD1 (6 bases). The V and J ends lost 5 bases and 0 bases respectively, with 13 bases between them. From germline, CDR1 is MGHDK and CDR2 SYGVNS. This CDR3 has 15 residues. CDR3 sequence: CASSPTGGPNYGYTF. CDR3 sequence (DNA): TGTGCCAGCAGTCCGACAGGCGGCCCTAACTATGGCTACACCTTC.

V is TRBV6-5 and J is TRBJ1-4; 8 positions agree with TRBD1. The CDR3 sequence is 14 residues long. CDR1 MNHEY and CDR2 SVGAGI come from the germline V gene. V shed 6 bases, J shed 5 bases, and the junction held 5 bases outside the gene matches. The CDR3 protein is CASRSQGGNEKLFF. The CDR3 nucleotides are TGTGCCAGCAGGTCACAGGGGGGGAATGAAAAACTGTTTTTT.

The chain joins TRBV4-1 to TRBJ2-1, with a possible D match to TRBD2 (7 bases). V lost 1 base, J lost 5 bases, and 12 bases lay in between. This CDR3 has 15 amino acids. Germline V CDR1 and CDR2: MGHRA, YSYEKL. CDR3 DNA sequence: TGCGCCAGCAGCCAAGTGGGGGGGGCAAACAATGAGCAGTTCTTC. This gives the protein CASSQVGGANNEQFF.